This entry lists 13 T cell receptor beta chains sequenced from one sample in a study of cytomegalovirus exposure and HLA in healthy donors. A multiplex PCR was run with 60 Vbeta primers and 13 Jbeta primers. This table comes from immunoSEQ multiplex PCR, and its TCRdb copy is limited to in-frame clones, with some not included. The sample holds around 180,000 clones; around 80% are singletons and the top ten take about 7%. The sequenced sample was PBMCs. Receptor source: a man aged 25 to 40 in good health and CMV-seropositive.

This sequence joins TRBV5-1 and TRBJ2-7, with 7 bases identical to TRBD2. The CDR3 consists of 13 residues. CDR1 and CDR2 from the germline V gene are SGHRS and YFSETQ. V trimming: 6 bases; J trimming: 4 bases; junction bases outside the gene matches: 7. The CDR3 DNA is TGCGCCAGCACCATGGGGGGGGAGTACGAGCAGTACTTC. The encoded protein is CASTMGGEYEQYF.

The chain uses TRBV7-9 and TRBJ1-1; TRBD1 is a possible D gene (6 bases). This CDR3 is built from 11 residues. Trimming left V 5 bases short and J 7 bases short, with 8 bases between. CDR1 is SEHNR, CDR2 FQNEAQ, per germline (reference sequence). CDR3 residues: CASSPDSEAFF. For the CDR3, the DNA is TGTGCCAGCAGCCCGGACAGTGAAGCTTTCTTT.

This rearrangement joins TRBV6-5 to TRBJ1-5; 11 bases agree with TRBD1. Germline V gene lookup returns CDR1 MNHEY and CDR2 SVGAGI. The CDR3 has 14 residues. J was trimmed by 9 bases and V by 8 bases; bases with no gene match: 9. DNA of the CDR3: TGTGCCAGCGGATCCCGGGACAGGGGGATGCCCCAGCATTTT. Translating it yields CASGSRDRGMPQHF.

This rearrangement joins TRBV5-1 to TRBJ2-3, with TRBD2 identical over 11 bases. The V and J ends lost 6 bases and 1 base, in that order; junction bases with no gene match: 1. Per the germline V gene, CDR1 is SGHRS and CDR2 is YFSETQ. This CDR3 contains 14 residues. CDR3 loop: CASKTSGGTDTQYF. Here the CDR3 DNA reads TGCGCCAGCAAGACTAGCGGGGGCACAGATACGCAGTATTTT.

CDR3 coding DNA: TGTGCCAGCAGCCGGGACTACTCCTACGAGCAGTACTTC. It codes for CASSRDYSYEQYF. The rearrangement links TRBV6-1 to TRBJ2-7, with 7 bases matching TRBD2. From germline, CDR1 is MNHNS and CDR2 SASEGT. Unmatched junction bases numbered 2, after V lost 6 bases and J lost 0 bases. This CDR3 comprises 13 residues.

The chain carries TRBV7-2 and TRBJ2-5; TRBD2 matches 10 bases. Looked up from germline, CDR1 is SGHTA and CDR2 is FQGNSA. The CDR3 contains 15 residues. V gave up 2 bases and J gave up 3 bases; unmatched junction bases: 3. The CDR3 loop reads CASSLRAGGKETQYF. As DNA, the CDR3 is TGTGCCAGCAGCTTAAGAGCGGGGGGGAAAGAGACCCAGTACTTC.

This chain joins TRBV5-4 and TRBJ2-3, with 11 positions matching TRBD2. The junction had 4 bases not matched to a gene; V was cut back by 4 bases and J by 3 bases. This CDR3 spans 15 amino acids. Germline V CDR1 and CDR2: SGHNT, YYREEE (reference sequence). CDR3 residues: CASSPRTSGTDTQYF. DNA for the CDR3: TGTGCCAGCAGCCCCCGGACTAGCGGGACAGATACGCAGTATTTT. Full variable domain (remainder filled in from reference TRBV5-4 and TRBJ2-3): ETGVTQSPTHLIKTRGQQVTLRCSSQSGHNTVSWYQQALGQGPQFIFQYYREEENGRGNFPPRFSGLQFPNYSSELNVNALELDDSALYLCASSPRTSGTDTQYFGPGTRLTVL.

As for this clone: An end of the junction differs from the germline gene, which may be a read error. V and J are TRBV7-9 and TRBJ1-4, with D tentatively TRBD1 (6 bases). CDR3 length: 16 amino acids. Per germline, CDR1 SEHNR and CDR2 FQNEAQ (reference sequence). The CDR3 sequence is CSSSNHRETTNEKLFF. The DNA of the CDR3 is TGTTCCAGCAGCAACCACAGGGAAACAACTAATGAAAAACTGTTTTTT.

Comment on this clone: Because it lacks the conserved phenylalanine or tryptophan at the end, this CDR3 is likely a read error. The genes are TRBV6-1 and TRBJ1-1; 7 bases line up with TRBD1. This CDR3 is 15 amino acids long. Germline V gene data show CDR1 as MNHNS and CDR2 as SASEGT. The V segment lost 2 bases and the J segment 4 bases; nucleotides outside the gene matches: 7. The CDR3 sequence is CASSEPTGVGTEAFL. The CDR3, as DNA: TGTGCCAGCAGTGAACCCACAGGGGTCGGCACTGAAGCTTTCCTT.

The table lists this clone with a count of one. The DNA of the CDR3 is TGTGCCAGCAGACTAGGACAGGGGGTGGGCTACTATGGCTACACCTTC. Its protein product is CASRLGQGVGYYGYTF. This chain uses TRBV27 with TRBJ1-2; 10 bases agree with TRBD1. CDR1 MNHEY and CDR2 SMNVEV come from the germline V gene (reference sequence). The CDR3 consists of 16 residues. Trimming removed 6 bases from V and 3 bases from J; junction bases left unmatched: 10.

V gene TRBV28 combines with J gene TRBJ1-6; TRBD1 matches at 7 bases. Germline V gives CDR1 MDHEN, CDR2 SYDVKM. The CDR3 sequence is 16 residues long. J was trimmed by 2 bases and V by 6 bases; bases with no gene match: 7. The CDR3: CASRSDRETYNSPLHF. The CDR3 region has the DNA TGTGCCAGCAGATCTGACAGGGAAACCTATAATTCACCCCTCCACTTT.

This chain uses TRBV6-4 with TRBJ1-2; 9 bases are shared with TRBD1. CDR3 length equals 16 residues. V gave up 4 bases and J gave up 4 bases; unmatched junction bases: 10. CDR1 MRHNA and CDR2 SNTAGT come from the germline V gene. CDR3 bases: TGTGCCAGCAGTGTACTACAGGGGGCGATTAGCTATGGCTACACCTTC. Residues: CASSVLQGAISYGYTF.

V and J are TRBV15 and TRBJ2-5, with TRBD2 matching 7 bases. Germline CDR1 is LNHNV and CDR2 is YYDKDF (reference sequence). CDR3 length equals 15 residues. After removal of 2 bases from V and 2 bases from J, the junction contained 5 bases not matched to a gene. CDR3 sequence reads: CATSRMGGTQETQYF. The DNA for the CDR3 is TGTGCCACCAGCAGAATGGGGGGGACGCAAGAGACCCAGTACTTC. Filled out from reference TRBV15 and TRBJ2-5, the complete variable domain reads DAMVIQNPRYQVTQFGKPVTLSCSQTLNHNVMYWYQQKSSQAPKLLFHYYDKDFNNEADTPDNFQSRRPNTSFCFLDIRSPGLGDTAMYLCATSRMGGTQETQYFGPGTRLLVL.